The 9 T cell receptor beta chains listed next were all sequenced from one sample in a study of T cells after yellow fever vaccination. TCRdb reanalysed the 5' RACE reads using MiXCR and keeps one entry per CDR3 protein. This table holds about 630,000 distinct CDR3 sequences, roughly an eighth found once. The source material was PBMCs, sampled on the day of the yellow fever booster vaccination. Source of these receptors: a young man who received the YFV17D yellow fever vaccine.

Here the CDR3 DNA reads TGTGCCAGCAGTTACTCGAGTAACACAGATACGCAGTATTTT. It is translated as CASSYSSNTDTQYF. The V gene is TRBV6-5, the J gene TRBJ2-3; the D is unclear. The germline CDR1 and CDR2 sequences are MNHEY and SVGAGI. Trimming shortened V by 0 bases and J by 2 bases, and 6 bases separated the two germline ends. The CDR3 loop spans 14 amino acids.

In this sample, this clonotype turned up a few times. V is TRBV24-1 and J is TRBJ2-7, with a possible D match to TRBD2 (5 bases). The CDR3 contains 12 residues. The germline CDR1 and CDR2 sequences are KGHDR and SFDVKD. Trimming shortened V by 4 bases and J by 9 bases, and 12 bases separated the two germline ends. This CDR3 reads CATSEADRPQYF. The CDR3 bases are TGTGCCACCAGTGAAGCGGACCGCCCGCAGTACTTC.

Only a few counts were recorded for this clonotype. This chain joins TRBV20-1 and TRBJ2-7, with 8 bases fitting TRBD2. Trimming took 6 bases from V and 2 from J; bases not matched to a gene: 9. Looked up from germline, CDR1 is DFQATT and CDR2 is SNEGSKA (reference sequence). The length of the CDR3 is 14 residues. The CDR3 spells CSAHPAGEAYEQYF. In DNA, the CDR3 is TGCAGTGCCCACCCAGCGGGAGAGGCCTACGAGCAGTACTTC.

This sequence joins TRBV12-3 or TRBV12-4 and TRBJ2-7; TRBD2 matches 8 bases. V gave up 10 bases and J gave up 0 bases; unmatched junction bases: 11. The CDR3 extends over 15 amino acids. The CDR3 nucleotides read TGTGCCAATGGTAGGGTAGCGGGGAGCTCCTACGAGCAGTACTTC. Translated: CANGRVAGSSYEQYF.

This clonotype has only a few counts. V is TRBV5-5 and J is TRBJ2-7; D not certain. The V gene lost 4 bases and the J gene lost 2 bases, with 10 bases spanning the gap. This CDR3 comprises 13 residues. Germline V gene data show CDR1 as SGHKS and CDR2 as YYEKEE (reference sequence). The CDR3 sequence is CASSPRLTYEQYF. As DNA, the CDR3 is TGTGCCAGCAGCCCTCGCCTGACCTACGAGCAGTACTTC.

Only a few counts were recorded for this clonotype. The V gene is TRBV4-3, the J gene TRBJ2-1; 14 nucleotides line up with TRBD2. The CDR3 has 16 residues. The germline gives CDR1 LGHNA, CDR2 YSLEER. V lost 0 bases, J lost 12 bases, and 7 bases stayed unmatched. The CDR3 nucleotides are TGCGCCAGCAGCCAAGATCGACTAGCGGGAGGGTCAGTGCAGTTCTTC. Protein: CASSQDRLAGGSVQFF.

The chain combines TRBV29-1 with TRBJ2-7; 8 bases map to TRBD1. The CDR3 totals 14 residues. Germline V CDR1 and CDR2: SQVTM, ANQGSEA. With V trimmed by 3 bases and J by 2 bases, 6 bases remained unmatched. The CDR3 is CSVDGQGGTYEQYF. In nucleotides, the CDR3 is TGCAGCGTTGATGGACAGGGTGGCACCTACGAGCAGTACTTC.

This clonotype was picked up a small number of times. The chain uses TRBV12-5 and TRBJ2-2, with TRBD1 matching 9 bases. V lost 6 bases to trimming and J lost 1 base; unmatched junction nucleotides: 3. Germline CDR1 reads LGHNT; CDR2 reads FRNRAP. The CDR3 has 15 residues. CDR3 in DNA: TGTGCTAGTGGAACGGGACAGGGGAACACCGGGGAGCTGTTTTTT. It encodes CASGTGQGNTGELFF.

This clonotype was seen only a few times. This rearrangement joins TRBV5-1 to TRBJ2-1; 11 bases fit TRBD2. The CDR3 is made up of 14 amino acids. V gave up 7 bases and J gave up 4 bases; unmatched junction bases: 4. Germline V gene lookup returns CDR1 SGHRS and CDR2 YFSETQ. CDR3 nucleotides: TGCGCCAGCCAGGGACTAGCGGCATACAATGAGCAGTTCTTC. Its translation: CASQGLAAYNEQFF.